The source of this T cell receptor beta chain is a study of CD8+ T cells in alopecia areata. Across the study: Tofacitinib was taken orally by treated patients, and the dose was 5 to 10 mg twice daily. The protocol delivered tofacitinib for 6 to 18 months, then withdrew it for 6 months.

The treatment was: oral pan-JAK inhibitor, 5-10 mg twice daily. cDNA reverse transcribed from extracted RNA served as the sequencing template. Profiling relied on immunoSEQ multiplex PCR, and the TCRdb table lists in-frame clones only, not all of them. The data contain 200,000 or so clones, 58% of them singletons. The specimen comprised CD4+ T cells sorted from blood, sampled at week 24, from a patient treated with tofacitinib. This receptor was identified in a human donor with alopecia areata.

This CDR3 is CAWSGQYTEAFF. The CDR3 DNA sequence: TGTGCCTGGAGTGGACAGTACACTGAAGCTTTCTTT. V is TRBV30 and J is TRBJ1-1; a possible D gene is TRBD1 (5 bases). The V and J ends lost 1 base and 3 bases respectively, with 6 bases between them. CDR1 and CDR2 (germline): GTSNPN, SVGIG (reference sequence). CDR3 length: 12 residues. Looking up the rest from reference TRBV30 and TRBJ1-1 gives the full variable domain: SQTIHQWPATLVQPVGSPLSLECTVEGTSNPNLYWYRQAAGRGLQLLFYSVGIGQISSEVPQNLSASRPQDRQFILSSKKLLLSDSGFYLCAWSGQYTEAFFGQGTRLTVV.